The 7 T cell receptor beta chains below were found in one sample sequenced in a study of blood T cells in healthy people across ages. PCR was performed a second time for roughly 7 to 12 cycles using a sample-barcoded 5' primer and a J-beta primer mix. A single record per CDR3 protein comes from TCRdb applying MiXCR to the 5' RACE reads. The sample lists approximately 900,000 distinct CDR3 sequences; roughly 48% were seen once. Source material: blood. These receptor sequences come from a man between 25 and 39 years old in good health.

The chain has TRBV5-1 and TRBJ2-1, with TRBD1 matching 10 bases. The J call may be faulty, since TRBJ2-7 better matches the DNA end. The CDR3 is made up of 15 amino acids. In germline, CDR1 is SGHRS, CDR2 YFSETQ. The CDR3 sequence is CASSLEGQGGNEQYF. CDR3 in DNA: TGCGCCAGCAGCCTGGAAGGACAGGGGGGCAATGAGCAGTACTTC.

The chain's CDR3 is CASTEGGANYGYTF. The CDR3 nucleotides read TGTGCCAGCACTGAGGGGGGAGCCAACTATGGCTACACCTTC. The chain has TRBV2 and TRBJ1-2, with a possible D match to TRBD1 (6 bases). Germline V lookup: CDR1 SNHLY, CDR2 FYNNEI. This CDR3 has 14 amino acids. V shed 7 bases and J shed 2 bases, with 14 bases lying between them.

The V gene is TRBV5-1, the J gene TRBJ1-1; D is uncertain. The germline V gene encodes CDR1 SGHRS and CDR2 YFSETQ. V was pared by 4 bases and J by 1 base, with 14 bases between. The CDR3 is made up of 15 amino acids. CDR3 residues: CASSLAQDPNTEAFF. In nucleotides, the CDR3 is TGCGCCAGCAGCCTGGCCCAAGATCCGAACACTGAAGCTTTCTTT.

The chain employs TRBV27 and TRBJ1-2; D is unresolved. Germline values: CDR1 MNHEY, CDR2 SMNVEV (reference sequence). The CDR3 contains 15 residues. V was clipped by 6 bases and J by 3 bases, with 17 bases between them. DNA of the CDR3: TGTGCCAGCAGCCCCTCTAAGCAAATGGACTATGGCTACACCTTC. It translates to CASSPSKQMDYGYTF.

This clonotype appeared a few times. The chain combines TRBV29-1 with TRBJ2-5, with D unresolved. The J call may be mistaken, given a closer DNA end match to TRBJ2-7. CDR1 is SQVTM and CDR2 is ANQGSEA in the germline V gene. This CDR3 contains 11 residues. CDR3: CSVEEAYEQYF. CDR3 bases: TGCAGCGTTGAAGAGGCTTACGAGCAGTACTTC.

This clonotype was detected once. The rearrangement joins TRBV27 to TRBJ2-6; tentatively, D is TRBD1 (5 bases). CDR1 MNHEY and CDR2 SMNVEV come from the germline V gene (reference sequence). V dropped 3 bases and J dropped 0 bases, with 12 bases sitting between them. The CDR3 loop spans 17 amino acids. In DNA, the CDR3 is TGTGCCAGCAGTTTTGGGGCGCCTAGCTCTGGGGCCAACGTCCTGACTTTC. It is translated as CASSFGAPSSGANVLTF.

This clonotype appeared a single time. A read error may produce the germline difference seen at one junction end. The rearrangement joins TRBV6-4 to TRBJ1-2; tentative D call: TRBD1 (5 bases). The CDR3 is 16 amino acids. The germline V gene encodes CDR1 MRHNA and CDR2 SNTAGT. The CDR3 DNA follows: TGTACCAGCAGTGAATCGGCGGGGGAGGATAACTATGGCTACACCTTC. This gives the protein CTSSESAGEDNYGYTF.